These 28 T cell receptor beta chains came from one sample sequenced in a study of blood T cells in healthy people across ages. For the second PCR, which ran for about 7 to 11 cycles, a sample-barcoded 5' primer and a J-beta primer mix were used. Each CDR3 protein gets one entry after TCRdb re-called the 5' RACE reads with MiXCR. Of around 850,000 distinct CDR3 sequences listed, 30% to 45% are singletons. The sequencing input was blood. Every receptor here comes from a young man in good health.

This clonotype was observed at least ten times. V and J are TRBV20-1 and TRBJ2-7, with a weak D call TRBD2 (6 bases). V lost 4 bases and J 0 bases, leaving 16 bases between the germline ends. The germline V gene has CDR1 DFQATT and CDR2 SNEGSKA (reference sequence). This CDR3 contains 15 residues. The CDR3 loop is CSAKEGFGPSYEQYF. In DNA form, the CDR3 reads TGCAGTGCTAAGGAGGGCTTTGGGCCCTCCTACGAGCAGTACTTC.

This clonotype appeared many times. The rearrangement joins TRBV2 to TRBJ1-1; D is possibly TRBD1 (5 bases). V lost 6 bases to trimming and J lost 2 bases, with 10 bases between them. CDR1 SNHLY and CDR2 FYNNEI come from the germline V gene. The CDR3 consists of 13 residues. CDR3 nucleotide sequence: TGTGCCAGCAGCCAAGGGGAAAACACTGAAGCTTTCTTT. The encoded protein is CASSQGENTEAFF.

The genes are TRBV7-2 and TRBJ2-7; 8 bases fit TRBD2. Trimming at V came to 4 bases and at J to 3 bases, leaving 8 bases not matched to a gene. The CDR3 has 15 amino acids. CDR1 and CDR2 from the germline V gene are SGHTA and FQGNSA. The chain's CDR3 is CASSSGAGEYYEQYF. The CDR3 DNA sequence: TGTGCCAGCAGCTCAGGAGCGGGGGAGTACTACGAGCAGTACTTC.

The chain has TRBV27 and TRBJ1-2; D is perhaps TRBD1 (5 bases). The CDR3 covers 17 residues. The germline V gene has CDR1 MNHEY and CDR2 SMNVEV (reference sequence). The V and J ends lost 1 base and 7 bases respectively, with 22 bases between them. Here the CDR3 reads CASSLYLVDTNPFGYTF. In nucleotides, the CDR3 is TGTGCCAGCAGTTTATACCTCGTGGACACCAACCCGTTTGGCTACACCTTC.

This clonotype occurred many times. The chain links TRBV12-3 or TRBV12-4 to TRBJ1-4; D gene ambiguous. The CDR3 is made up of 14 amino acids. Trimming cost V 1 base and J 8 bases, with 11 bases left between them. The CDR3 protein is CASSLDQVAEKLFF. The CDR3 bases are TGTGCCAGCAGTTTAGATCAGGTAGCAGAAAAACTGTTTTTT.

The V gene is TRBV20-1, the J gene TRBJ2-5, with D unresolved. With 5 bases removed from V and 1 base from J, the gap between germline ends came to 11 bases. This CDR3 has 13 residues. Per germline, CDR1 DFQATT and CDR2 SNEGSKA (reference sequence). The CDR3 DNA sequence: TGCAGTGCTTTACGTGCAGGCCAAGAGACCCAGTACTTC. As protein: CSALRAGQETQYF.

This clonotype was seen many times. This rearrangement joins TRBV29-1 to TRBJ1-2; 8 positions agree with TRBD1. The V and J ends lost 6 bases and 4 bases, in that order; junction bases with no gene match: 13. Germline V gives CDR1 SQVTM, CDR2 ANQGSEA. The CDR3 extends over 15 amino acids. CDR3 nucleotides: TGCAGCGTCCGAGCCTCGGACAGGGTGGGCTATGGCTACACCTTC. Its protein product is CSVRASDRVGYGYTF.

The J gene is TRBJ2-7, the V gene TRBV5-1; D unresolved. The tail of the sequence fits TRBJ2-5 better, so the J call may be wrong. Germline CDR1 SGHRS, CDR2 YFSETQ. The CDR3 is 14 amino acids. In DNA, the CDR3 is TGCGCCAGCAGCACTGGGGTCGGTCAAGAGACCCAGTACTTC. It specifies CASSTGVGQETQYF.

This clonotype was observed a single time. This may come from a read error, since a much larger clone is one base off. The chain employs TRBV6-5 and TRBJ1-2, with D unclear. V lost 2 bases, J lost 6 bases, and 16 bases lay in between. Germline CDR1 is MNHEY and CDR2 is SVGAGI. CDR3 length equals 15 residues. In nucleotides, the CDR3 is TGTGCCAGCAGTTACCACCCGTGGGGTACAGATGGCTACACCTTC. Its protein is CASSYHPWGTDGYTF.

The rearrangement joins TRBV25-1 to TRBJ2-4, with 8 bases fitting TRBD2. Trimming at V came to 8 bases and at J to 7 bases, leaving 10 bases not matched to a gene. The CDR3 totals 14 residues. Germline V CDR1 and CDR2: MGHDK, SYGVNS. CDR3 loop: CASGTGGARNIQYF. CDR3 DNA: TGTGCCAGCGGAACGGGGGGGGCAAGGAACATTCAGTACTTC.

This clonotype was counted a few times. The V and J genes are TRBV28 and TRBJ2-3, with D unresolved. The germline gives CDR1 MDHEN, CDR2 SYDVKM. V was clipped by 11 bases and J by 4 bases, with 16 bases between them. CDR3 size: 13 residues. CDR3 loop: CAPQLMYADTQYF. The DNA for the CDR3 is TGTGCCCCGCAGCTGATGTACGCAGATACGCAGTATTTT.

The chain recombines TRBV5-1 with TRBJ2-5; the D is unclear. The length of the CDR3 is 14 residues. Trimming removed 1 base at V and 5 bases at J, with 12 bases between. Germline loops: CDR1 SGHRS, CDR2 YFSETQ. The CDR3 reads CASSLRSYLETQYF. CDR3 nucleotide sequence: TGCGCCAGCAGCTTGCGGAGCTATTTGGAGACCCAGTACTTC.

In regard to this clonotype: A read error is possible here, since a much larger clone lies one base away. The chain uses TRBV7-2 and TRBJ1-2, with D hard to call. CDR3 size: 11 residues. V was shortened by 1 base and J by 6 bases, with 3 bases between the two germline ends. CDR1 and CDR2 (germline): SGHTA, FQGNSA. Written as DNA, the CDR3 is TGTGCCAGCAGCTTAGAGAATGGCTACACCTTC. This codes for CASSLENGYTF.

Of note for this clonotype: The junction departs from the called germline gene at one end, perhaps through a read error. The chain uses TRBV3-1 and TRBJ1-1; D ambiguous. The CDR3 is 13 amino acids. Germline V gene lookup returns CDR1 LGHDT and CDR2 YNNKEL (reference sequence). CDR3 in DNA: TGTGCCAGCAGCCCCGATCTTAACTCTGAAGTTTTCTTT. It translates to CASSPDLNSEVFF.

The chain employs TRBV11-2 and TRBJ2-3; the match to TRBD2 covers 12 bases. The germline CDR1 and CDR2 sequences are SGHAT and FQNNGV. The V segment lost 1 base and the J segment 4 bases; nucleotides outside the gene matches: 6. The length of the CDR3 is 17 residues. CDR3 in DNA: TGTGCCAGCAGCTTAGCGGCTAGCGGGGGGGCTGCAGATACGCAGTATTTT. It codes for CASSLAASGGAADTQYF. The full variable domain, rest sourced from reference TRBV11-2 and TRBJ2-3, is EAGVAQSPRYKIIEKRQSVAFWCNPISGHATLYWYQQILGQGPKLLIQFQNNGVVDDSQLPKDRFSAERLKGVDSTLKIQPAKLEDSAVYLCASSLAASGGAADTQYFGPGTRLTVL.

The chain uses TRBV29-1 and TRBJ1-1, with no clear D. The ends were cut back, 4 bases at V and 4 bases at J, with 10 bases in the middle. This CDR3 comprises 12 residues. Germline V gene data show CDR1 as SQVTM and CDR2 as ANQGSEA. The CDR3 DNA reads TGCAGCGTTGCACTAGGAAGCACTGAAGCTTTCTTT. This sequence encodes CSVALGSTEAFF. The full variable domain, completed using reference TRBV29-1 and TRBJ1-1, is SAVISQKPSRDICQRGTSLTIQCQVDSQVTMMFWYRQQPGQSLTLIATANQGSEATYESGFVIDKFPISRPNLTFSTLTVSNMSPEDSSIYLCSVALGSTEAFFGQGTRLTVV.

This clonotype was seen a few times. The chain joins TRBV7-2 to TRBJ2-5; D possibly corresponds to TRBD2 (5 bases). V was pared by 6 bases and J by 2 bases, with 13 bases between. The CDR3 length is 14 residues. Germline values: CDR1 SGHTA, CDR2 FQGNSA. The CDR3 coding sequence is TGTGCCAGCAGTTTGGACTGGGGACAAGAGACCCAGTACTTC. Its translation: CASSLDWGQETQYF.

This clonotype was picked up many times. Written as DNA, the CDR3 is TGCGCCAGCAGCCCGGGGACAGGGGGCCACCAAGAGACCCAGTACTTC. It is translated as CASSPGTGGHQETQYF. The chain joins TRBV4-1 to TRBJ2-5, with 12 positions matching TRBD1. CDR3 length: 16 residues. V lost 4 bases to trimming and J lost 0 bases; unmatched junction nucleotides: 3. Looked up from germline, CDR1 is MGHRA and CDR2 is YSYEKL.

On this clonotype itself: Just one base apart from a much larger clone, this may be a read error. The J gene is TRBJ2-5, the V gene TRBV5-1; maybe TRBD1 (6 bases). V shed 4 bases and J shed 2 bases, with 12 bases lying between them. This CDR3 spans 14 amino acids. Germline V CDR1 and CDR2: SGHRS, YFSETQ. This chain's CDR3 is CASSIGTTQETQYF. The CDR3 DNA sequence: TGCGCCAGCAGCATAGGGACAACACAAGAGACCCAGTACTTC. Drawing the rest from reference TRBV5-1 and TRBJ2-5, the complete variable domain is KAGVTQTPRYLIKTRGQQVTLSCSPISGHRSVSWYQQTPGQGLQFLFEYFSETQRNKGNFPGRFSGRQFSNSRSEMNVSTLELGDSALYLCASSIGTTQETQYFGPGTRLLVL.

In this sample, this clonotype turned up many times. V usage is TRBV7-2 and J usage is TRBJ2-5; a weak D match, TRBD2 (5 bases). Trimming removed 4 bases from V and 6 bases from J, with 9 bases in between. The germline gives CDR1 SGHTA, CDR2 FQGNSA. The CDR3 loop spans 12 amino acids. The CDR3 spells CASSYGVQTQYF. The CDR3 nucleotides read TGTGCCAGCAGCTACGGGGTTCAGACCCAGTACTTC.

The V and J genes are TRBV27 and TRBJ2-6; TRBD2 matches at 7 bases. J was trimmed by 2 bases and V by 1 base; bases with no gene match: 2. There are 16 residues in the CDR3. CDR1 MNHEY and CDR2 SMNVEV come from the germline V gene (reference sequence). CDR3 bases: TGTGCCAGCAGTTTATTGGGGGGGGCTGGGGCCAACGTCCTGACTTTC. It specifies CASSLLGGAGANVLTF.

Remarks on this clonotype: A much larger clone differs by one base, so this may be a read error. The genes are TRBV5-1 and TRBJ2-7; 10 bases match TRBD1. From germline, CDR1 is SGHRS and CDR2 YFSETQ. This CDR3 contains 13 residues. CDR3 residues: CAGSFGTGEEQYF. CDR3 DNA sequence: TGCGCCGGCAGCTTTGGGACAGGGGAAGAGCAGTACTTC.

V usage is TRBV20-1 and J usage is TRBJ2-1; 10 bases map to TRBD2. The CDR3 is made up of 14 amino acids. Looked up from germline, CDR1 is DFQATT and CDR2 is SNEGSKA (reference sequence). The V gene end was trimmed by 6 bases and the J gene end by 5 bases; junction bases not matched to a gene: 7. For the CDR3, the DNA is TGCAGTGCAAAGAGCGGGGGGGCCGACAATGAGCAGTTCTTC. Its protein is CSAKSGGADNEQFF.

The chain combines TRBV7-2 with TRBJ1-2; the D gene is possibly TRBD1 (5 bases). The CDR3 is 13 residues long. V was trimmed by 5 bases and J by 13 bases, leaving 20 bases between them. The germline V gene encodes CDR1 SGHTA and CDR2 FQGNSA. The CDR3 DNA reads TGTGCCAGCAGCCAGGGTCGGCTCGAGGGGCTCACCTTC. It translates to CASSQGRLEGLTF.

Only a few counts were recorded for this clonotype. The chain uses TRBV7-2 and TRBJ2-1; the D is unclear. The germline V gene has CDR1 SGHTA and CDR2 FQGNSA. Deletions cut 5 bases from V and 4 bases from J, with 9 bases between. This CDR3 contains 13 residues. CDR3 loop: CASSGRGYNEQFF. The CDR3 DNA sequence: TGTGCCAGCAGCGGCCGCGGATACAATGAGCAGTTCTTC.

The CDR3, as DNA: TGTGCCAGTACCCTGTGGGACAGGGCGGACGTCCTGACTTTC. Its translation is CASTLWDRADVLTF. The rearrangement uses TRBV19 and TRBJ2-6; 9 nucleotides line up with TRBD1. Germline V gene lookup returns CDR1 LNHDA and CDR2 SQIVND (reference sequence). Trimming cost V 7 bases and J 11 bases; bases outside gene matches: 9. This CDR3 has 14 amino acids.

Of note for this clonotype: A much larger clone differs by one base, so this may be a read error. The rearrangement uses TRBV20-1 and TRBJ2-3; D call uncertain. Germline V CDR1 and CDR2: DFQATT, SNEGSKA (reference sequence). This CDR3 region has 12 residues. V was clipped by 5 bases and J by 4 bases, with 10 bases between them. This CDR3 is CSALDDADTQYF. CDR3 DNA sequence: TGCAGTGCTTTAGACGACGCAGATACGCAGTATTTT.

The DNA of the CDR3 is TGTGCCAGCAGCTTTGGGACAGACCCGTTGGGTGGCTACACCTTC. Translated, it gives CASSFGTDPLGGYTF. J is TRBJ1-2 and V is TRBV7-6; 7 positions agree with TRBD1. V shed 3 bases and J 7 bases; nucleotides not matched to a gene: 11. Germline V lookup: CDR1 SGHVS, CDR2 FNYEAQ. The CDR3 runs 15 residues.